The 28 T cell receptor beta chains given below trace back to one sample, sequenced in a study of identical twins (dated by TCRdb to between 2015 and 2016). Libraries came from 5' RACE. Sequencing was performed on an Illumina HiSeq 2000. In TCRdb, the public reads were trimmed at Q25 with fastp and aligned with MiXCR, with productive beta chains retained. Each entry is one CDR3 protein sequence, shown with its most common DNA and genes. The sample data list a few hundred thousand distinct CDR3 sequences, and less than 9% of these were observed just once. In total, the top ten clones hold about 2.1% of the sample. This same sample was also taken into another study, of yellow fever vaccine responses in identical twins.

Source material: memory (CD45RO+) T cells sorted from blood. The cell subset or site tag for this specimen amounts to: CD45RO+ enriched T cells. These receptors were taken from a woman between 18 and 29 years old in good health.

This clonotype was found a few times. The genes are TRBV5-8 and TRBJ2-1; D is unresolved. The V gene lost 6 bases and the J gene lost 1 base, with 14 bases spanning the gap. The germline V gene encodes CDR1 SGHTS and CDR2 YDEGEE. This CDR3 has 15 residues. Here the CDR3 DNA reads TGTGCCAGCACCAAGGGCGGATTATCCTACAATGAGCAGTTCTTC. Its protein product is CASTKGGLSYNEQFF. Filled out from reference TRBV5-8 and TRBJ2-1, the complete variable domain reads EAGVTQSPTHLIKTRGQQATLRCSPISGHTSVYWYQQALGLGLQFLLWYDEGEERNRGNFPPRFSGRQFPNYSSELNVNALELEDSALYLCASTKGGLSYNEQFFGPGTRLTVL.

This clonotype was seen ten or more times. V and J are TRBV11-2 and TRBJ2-1; 10 bases match TRBD2. V was clipped by 6 bases and J by 7 bases; unmatched bases: 6. The CDR3 contains 14 residues. Germline V gene data show CDR1 as SGHAT and CDR2 as FQNNGV. The CDR3 bases are TGTGCCAGCAGAACACTAGCGGGGAATAATGAGCAGTTCTTC. Its protein is CASRTLAGNNEQFF.

The chain couples TRBV24-1 to TRBJ2-3; TRBD2 is a possible D gene (5 bases). With 4 bases removed from V and 4 bases from J, the gap between germline ends came to 14 bases. The germline CDR1 and CDR2 sequences are KGHDR and SFDVKD. The CDR3 extends over 15 amino acids. Written as DNA, the CDR3 is TGTGCCACCAGTGAGGCCTCGGGATTATCAGATACGCAGTATTTT. It codes for CATSEASGLSDTQYF.

This clonotype was detected ten times or more. The chain couples TRBV5-1 to TRBJ2-3; D not resolved. This CDR3 has 14 residues. Germline CDR1 reads SGHRS; CDR2 reads YFSETQ. Trimming left V 4 bases short and J 1 base short, with 10 bases between. This CDR3 reads CASSPFPGTDTQYF. The CDR3 coding sequence is TGCGCCAGCAGCCCCTTTCCAGGCACAGATACGCAGTATTTT.

V gene TRBV20-1 combines with J gene TRBJ2-3, with 13 bases that match TRBD2. Germline CDR1 DFQATT, CDR2 SNEGSKA (reference sequence). The ends lost 0 bases at V and 2 bases at J; junction bases unmatched: 2. This CDR3 region has 16 residues. DNA for the CDR3: TGCAGTGCTAGAGAGGGACTAGCGGGGACCACAGATACGCAGTATTTT. It yields the protein CSAREGLAGTTDTQYF.

This clonotype was seen more than once but under ten times. The V call is TRBV27, the J call TRBJ2-5; 8 nucleotides agree with TRBD1. From germline, CDR1 is MNHEY and CDR2 SMNVEV (reference sequence). The CDR3 totals 14 residues. The V gene end was trimmed by 10 bases and the J gene end by 5 bases; junction bases not matched to a gene: 12. CDR3 nucleotides: TGTGCCACCCGGGACCAGGGGGCGGATGAGACCCAGTACTTC. Protein: CATRDQGADETQYF.

About this clonotype itself: The junction shows a germline mismatch at one end, possibly a read error. The V and J genes are TRBV12-3 or TRBV12-4 and TRBJ1-2; D gene uncertain. The CDR3 sequence is 12 residues long. The CDR3 nucleotides are TGTGCCAGCAGGGGTCTTGAAGCGTTCGATATCTTC. Its protein product is CASRGLEAFDIF.

There are many counts of this clonotype. This CDR3 reads CSAKTSIGNEQFF. The CDR3 DNA reads TGCAGTGCTAAGACTAGCATCGGCAATGAGCAGTTCTTC. This chain connects TRBV20-1 to TRBJ2-1, with 7 bases identical to TRBD2. The germline CDR1 and CDR2 sequences are DFQATT and SNEGSKA (reference sequence). The CDR3 runs 13 residues. V dropped 4 bases and J dropped 6; count of bases not matched to a gene: 6.

The chain is built from TRBV3-1 and TRBJ2-1, with TRBD2 matching 9 bases. Trimming cost V 2 bases and J 6 bases; bases outside gene matches: 11. The CDR3 totals 17 residues. Germline-derived CDR1 and CDR2 are LGHDT and YNNKEL (reference sequence). The CDR3 DNA sequence: TGTGCCAGCAGCCAACCTCGTAGCGGGAGCTCTGGCAATGAGCAGTTCTTC. Encoded protein: CASSQPRSGSSGNEQFF.

This clonotype was detected many times. The chain joins TRBV7-2 to TRBJ1-4, with D perhaps matching TRBD1 (5 bases). Germline loops: CDR1 SGHTA, CDR2 FQGNSA. The V gene lost 3 bases and the J gene lost 4 bases, with 9 bases spanning the gap. CDR3 length: 14 amino acids. The CDR3 DNA follows: TGTGCCAGCAGCTTCGGGGCATTTAATGAAAAACTGTTTTTT. It is translated as CASSFGAFNEKLFF.

This clonotype was seen more than once but under ten times. The CDR3 here is CASSLSGGASEQFF. The CDR3 coding sequence is TGTGCCAGCAGTTTGAGCGGGGGGGCATCTGAGCAGTTCTTC. The chain couples TRBV12-3 or TRBV12-4 to TRBJ2-1, with TRBD2 identical over 10 bases. Losses at the gene ends were 3 bases for V and 9 bases for J; bases not matched to a gene: 5. The CDR3 contains 14 residues.

This chain connects TRBV3-1 to TRBJ1-2, with no clear D. Trimming took 2 bases from V and 7 from J, leaving 8 bases between them. The CDR3 contains 12 residues. The V gene's germline CDR1 is LGHDT and CDR2 YNNKEL (reference sequence). In DNA form, the CDR3 reads TGTGCCAGCAGCCAAATGACGGCTGGCTACACCTTC. Its protein product is CASSQMTAGYTF.

This clonotype was counted many times. The CDR3 spells CASSDTAYGYTF. The CDR3 DNA is TGTGCCAGCAGCGATACAGCCTATGGCTACACCTTC. The chain combines TRBV28 with TRBJ1-2; unclear D gene. The CDR3 runs 12 residues. Germline lookup yields CDR1 MDHEN and CDR2 SYDVKM. V was shortened by 6 bases and J by 4 bases, with 9 bases between the two germline ends.

The V call is TRBV20-1, the J call TRBJ2-1; 9 positions agree with TRBD1. J gave up 5 bases and V 1 base, and 3 bases lay outside the gene matches. Germline loops: CDR1 DFQATT, CDR2 SNEGSKA (reference sequence). CDR3 length equals 14 residues. CDR3 nucleotides: TGCAGTGCTAGAGCCGGGACAGGGCACAATGAGCAGTTCTTC. Translated: CSARAGTGHNEQFF.

The table lists this clonotype with many counts. The rearrangement links TRBV12-3 or TRBV12-4 to TRBJ2-3; no firm D call. V lost 4 bases and J 8 bases, leaving 7 bases between the germline ends. The CDR3 sequence is 11 residues long. The CDR3: CASSSRFTQYF. The CDR3 coding sequence is TGTGCCAGCAGTTCCCGTTTTACGCAGTATTTT.

This clonotype was detected many times. The J gene is TRBJ2-2, the V gene TRBV9; D uncertain. CDR1 is SGDLS, CDR2 YYNGEE, per germline. V shed 2 bases and J shed 3 bases, with 14 bases lying between them. CDR3 length: 16 amino acids. CDR3 bases: TGTGCCAGCAGCGTGAGAGTAGCAATGGACACCGGGGAGCTGTTTTTT. Translated, it gives CASSVRVAMDTGELFF.

This clonotype was detected many times. This chain connects TRBV2 to TRBJ2-4; 12 bases are a match to TRBD2. Per germline, CDR1 SNHLY and CDR2 FYNNEI. CDR3 length: 16 amino acids. Trimming took 7 bases from V and 5 from J; bases not matched to a gene: 9. DNA for the CDR3: TGTGCCAGCACCCAGACTAGCGGGGGCACCCAAAACATTCAGTACTTC. Translating it yields CASTQTSGGTQNIQYF.

This clonotype showed up just a few times. This chain links TRBV11-2 with TRBJ2-3; 11 positions match TRBD2. CDR3 length: 15 residues. The germline V gene has CDR1 SGHAT and CDR2 FQNNGV. V was clipped by 3 bases and J by 4 bases; unmatched bases: 3. The CDR3 DNA sequence: TGTGCCAGCAGCTTCTCTAGCGGGGGGTCAGATACGCAGTATTTT. Its protein is CASSFSSGGSDTQYF.

The rearrangement uses TRBV28 and TRBJ1-1, with D uncertain. The V end was cut by 6 bases, the J end by 1 base, with 18 bases between. CDR1 MDHEN and CDR2 SYDVKM come from the germline V gene. The CDR3 has 16 amino acids. CDR3 sequence (DNA): TGTGCCAGCAGAACCCCTCGGGTTCCCCCGAACACTGAAGCTTTCTTT. It is translated as CASRTPRVPPNTEAFF.

This clonotype was seen many times. This rearrangement joins TRBV3-1 to TRBJ1-5; no clear D. The CDR3 has 14 amino acids. Germline V gene lookup returns CDR1 LGHDT and CDR2 YNNKEL (reference sequence). Trimming shortened V by 1 base and J by 1 base, and 5 bases separated the two germline ends. The CDR3 DNA follows: TGTGCCAGCAGCCAAGGTGGCAGCAATCAGCCCCAGCATTTT. Its protein product is CASSQGGSNQPQHF.

The chain employs TRBV20-1 and TRBJ2-7; 7 bases are a match to TRBD2. CDR1 is DFQATT and CDR2 is SNEGSKA in the germline V gene (reference sequence). This CDR3 region has 15 residues. V lost 1 base, J lost 2 bases, and 8 bases stayed unmatched. CDR3: CSARAPAGRAYEQYF. In DNA form, the CDR3 reads TGCAGTGCTAGAGCTCCAGCGGGAAGAGCCTACGAGCAGTACTTC.

With respect to this clonotype: This may be a read error: a much more frequent sequence differs by one nucleotide. V gene TRBV29-1 combines with J gene TRBJ2-7; no definite D call. This CDR3 is 12 amino acids long. CDR1 and CDR2 (germline): SQVTM, ANQGSEA. The V and J ends lost 0 bases and 12 bases respectively, with 15 bases between them. The CDR3 DNA reads as TGCAGCGTTGAAGATCTTGGGCCTTTTCGGTACTTC. It is translated as CSVEDLGPFRYF.

This clonotype was seen many times. The rearrangement uses TRBV7-9 and TRBJ2-3, with 7 bases aligning to TRBD2. CDR3 length equals 15 residues. Trimming cost V 4 bases and J 6 bases; bases outside gene matches: 10. Germline loops: CDR1 SEHNR, CDR2 FQNEAQ (reference sequence). The CDR3 DNA sequence: TGTGCCAGCAGCTCCAGGACTAGAGAGGGCGATACGCAGTATTTT. Protein sequence: CASSSRTREGDTQYF. Filled out from reference TRBV7-9 and TRBJ2-3, the complete variable domain reads DTGVSQNPRHKITKRGQNVTFRCDPISEHNRLYWYRQTLGQGPEFLTYFQNEAQLEKSRLLSDRFSAERPKGSFSTLEIQRTEQGDSAMYLCASSSRTREGDTQYFGPGTRLTVL.

This clonotype was counted between two and nine times. The chain couples TRBV27 to TRBJ1-2; 7 bases are a match to TRBD1. With 6 bases clipped from V and 4 bases from J, the junction kept 11 bases outside the gene matches. The germline V gene has CDR1 MNHEY and CDR2 SMNVEV (reference sequence). The CDR3 totals 15 residues. The CDR3 region is CASSRNLQGSYGYTF. CDR3 DNA sequence: TGTGCCAGCAGCCGGAACCTACAGGGGAGCTATGGCTACACCTTC.

This clonotype was seen at least ten times. The CDR3 DNA sequence: TGTGCCAGCAGTGATGTTGGCGGGGGGGCAGATACGCAGTATTTT. This encodes CASSDVGGGADTQYF. V and J are TRBV6-1 and TRBJ2-3; 9 positions match TRBD2. Germline V CDR1 and CDR2: MNHNS, SASEGT. Germline trimming cut 3 bases from V and 4 bases from J; bases unmatched to any gene: 5. The CDR3 loop spans 15 amino acids.

This clonotype occurred a few times. The DNA of the CDR3 is TGTGCCAGCAACAATCAGGGGGTCTCCTCCTACGAGCAGTACGTC. This gives the protein CASNNQGVSSYEQYV. The V and J genes are TRBV27 and TRBJ2-7; 7 bases are a match to TRBD1. The V gene's germline CDR1 is MNHEY and CDR2 SMNVEV (reference sequence). V was clipped by 7 bases and J by 0 bases; unmatched bases: 9. This CDR3 spans 15 amino acids.

The V call is TRBV28, the J call TRBJ1-6, with 7 bases identical to TRBD1. The ends lost 3 bases at V and 10 bases at J; junction bases unmatched: 6. This CDR3 is 14 amino acids long. CDR1 and CDR2 from the germline V gene are MDHEN and SYDVKM. The CDR3 region has the DNA TGTGCCAGCAGTTTGGAGGGGGCGAACTCACCCCTCCACTTT. This codes for CASSLEGANSPLHF.

This clonotype occurred many times. The genes are TRBV5-1 and TRBJ2-1, with 7 nucleotides matching TRBD2. With 4 bases clipped from V and 5 bases from J, the junction kept 9 bases outside the gene matches. Germline V gives CDR1 SGHRS, CDR2 YFSETQ. The CDR3 sequence is 15 residues long. CDR3 amino acids: CASSRPSGTHNEQFF. The CDR3 bases are TGCGCCAGCAGCCGCCCTAGCGGCACGCACAATGAGCAGTTCTTC. Supplemented by reference TRBV5-1 and TRBJ2-1, the full variable domain reads KAGVTQTPRYLIKTRGQQVTLSCSPISGHRSVSWYQQTPGQGLQFLFEYFSETQRNKGNFPGRFSGRQFSNSRSEMNVSTLELGDSALYLCASSRPSGTHNEQFFGPGTRLTVL.